This TCR beta chain was sequenced for a study of blood T cells in healthy people across ages. At the level of the study: Template switching retrieved approximately one barcoded beta molecule for each two T cells.

CDR1 is MGHDK and CDR2 is SYGVNS in the germline V gene. The CDR3 covers 13 residues. J lost 4 bases, V lost 6 bases, and 5 bases had no gene match. Points from the study as a whole: Estimated diversity, derived from one million T cells, was regarded as an underestimate. The fall in TCR beta diversity per million T cells was roughly linear with age.

Next came a second PCR, run for about 7 to 12 cycles, which used a sample-barcoded 5' primer along with a J-beta primer mix. TCRdb analysed the 5' RACE reads with MiXCR anew, one entry per CDR3 protein. Of some 700,000 distinct CDR3 sequences in the sample, about 20% are singletons; the top ten hold around 21%. The table lists this clonotype with many counts. Its antigen is undetermined. The TCR sequence derives from a man between 70 and 80 years old in good health. The genes are TRBV25-1 and TRBJ2-5, with 7 bases lining up with TRBD1. Sequences were obtained from blood. The CDR3 region is CASRPTGVETQYF. The CDR3 DNA reads as TGTGCCAGCAGACCTACAGGGGTAGAGACCCAGTACTTC.